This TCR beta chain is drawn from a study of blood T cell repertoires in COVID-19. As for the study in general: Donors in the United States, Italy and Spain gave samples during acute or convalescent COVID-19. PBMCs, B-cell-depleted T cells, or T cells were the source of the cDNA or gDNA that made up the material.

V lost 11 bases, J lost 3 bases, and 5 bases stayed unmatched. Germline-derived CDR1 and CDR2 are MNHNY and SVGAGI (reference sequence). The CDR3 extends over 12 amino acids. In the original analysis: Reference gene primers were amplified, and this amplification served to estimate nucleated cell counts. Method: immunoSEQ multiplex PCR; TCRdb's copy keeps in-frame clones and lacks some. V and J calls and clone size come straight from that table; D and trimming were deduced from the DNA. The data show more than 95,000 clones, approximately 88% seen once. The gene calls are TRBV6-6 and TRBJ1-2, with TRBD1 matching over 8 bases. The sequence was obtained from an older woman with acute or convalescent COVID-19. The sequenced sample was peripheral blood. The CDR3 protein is CAGSDRDYGYTF. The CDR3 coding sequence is TGTGCCGGCTCGGACAGGGACTATGGCTACACCTTC.